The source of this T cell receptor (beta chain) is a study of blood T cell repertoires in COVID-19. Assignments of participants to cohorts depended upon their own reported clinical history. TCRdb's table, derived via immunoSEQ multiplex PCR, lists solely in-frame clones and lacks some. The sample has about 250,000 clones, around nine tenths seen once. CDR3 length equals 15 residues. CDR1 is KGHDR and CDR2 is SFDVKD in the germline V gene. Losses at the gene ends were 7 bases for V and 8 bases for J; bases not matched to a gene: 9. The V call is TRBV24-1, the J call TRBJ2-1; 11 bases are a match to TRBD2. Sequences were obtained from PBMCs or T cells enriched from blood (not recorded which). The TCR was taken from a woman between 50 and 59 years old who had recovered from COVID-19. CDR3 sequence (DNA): TGTGCCACCAGCGGGACTAGCGGTTCTCGGGATGAGCAGTTCTTC. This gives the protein CATSGTSGSRDEQFF.